One sample yielded the 7 T cell receptor beta chains listed below, sequenced in a study of blood T cell repertoires in COVID-19. Some clones are missing from TCRdb's copy, which holds only in-frame ones; the method was immunoSEQ multiplex PCR. The sample has 300,000 or so clones; approximately 89% are singletons. Sequenced input: peripheral blood. The receptors originated from a woman aged 45-65 years who had recovered from COVID-19.

The chain is built from TRBV3-1 (or the pseudogene TRBV3-2) and TRBJ2-5; 14 bases fit TRBD2. The J segment lost 4 bases and the V segment lost 3 bases, leaving 1 base of the junction unmatched. Germline V gives CDR1 LGHDT, CDR2 YNNKEL (reference sequence). CDR3 size: 15 residues. Here the CDR3 reads CASSHGLAGGETQYF. The CDR3 nucleotides read TGTGCCAGCAGCCATGGACTAGCGGGAGGAGAGACCCAGTACTTC.

This clone was recorded once. This sequence joins TRBV25-1 and TRBJ2-5; perhaps TRBD2 as D (8 bases). Trimming took off 6 bases at V and 5 bases at J, with 22 bases between the two ends. This CDR3 spans 16 amino acids. Per germline, CDR1 MGHDK and CDR2 SYGVNS. The CDR3 DNA reads as TGTGCCAGCAGGCGAACCGGGAGGGTGGGACAGGAGACCCAGTACTTC. Protein product: CASRRTGRVGQETQYF.

V usage is TRBV6-2 or TRBV6-3 and J usage is TRBJ2-7; TRBD2 aligns across 8 bases. This CDR3 region has 14 residues. Germline lookup yields CDR1 MNHEY and CDR2 SVGEGT. The V segment lost 4 bases and the J segment 5 bases; nucleotides outside the gene matches: 7. The DNA for the CDR3 is TGTGCCAGCAGTTTGACCGGGGGGGGGAACGAGCAGTACTTC. As protein: CASSLTGGGNEQYF.

The chain links TRBV6-2 or TRBV6-3 to TRBJ2-3; TRBD2 matches at 12 bases. The length of the CDR3 is 16 residues. Looked up from germline, CDR1 is MNHEY and CDR2 is SVGEGT. V lost 6 bases and J lost 4; bases outside the gene matches: 8. The DNA for the CDR3 is TGTGCCAGCAGCCAAGGACTAGCGGGATTGCCAGATACGCAGTATTTT. Translating gives CASSQGLAGLPDTQYF.

The rearrangement joins TRBV3-1 (or the pseudogene TRBV3-2) to TRBJ2-7, with D perhaps TRBD1 (5 bases). Germline V gene sequence: CDR1 LGHDT, CDR2 YNNKEL (reference sequence). Trimming removed 2 bases at V and 6 bases at J, with 14 bases between. CDR3 length: 14 amino acids. CDR3 nucleotides: TGTGCCAGCAGCCAAAGAGAGCAGGGCGGCGAGCAGTACTTC. Translating gives CASSQREQGGEQYF.

The J gene is TRBJ2-2, the V gene TRBV19; TRBD1 is a possible D gene (5 bases). The V end was cut by 10 bases, the J end by 5 bases, with 11 bases between. The length of the CDR3 is 12 residues. The germline CDR1 and CDR2 sequences are LNHDA and SQIVND (reference sequence). This chain's CDR3 is CATQKGTGELFF. The CDR3 region has the DNA TGTGCCACTCAAAAGGGGACCGGGGAGCTGTTTTTT.

The J gene is TRBJ2-7, the V gene TRBV6-5; tentatively, D is TRBD2 (5 bases). The CDR3 loop spans 14 amino acids. Germline V CDR1 and CDR2: MNHEY, SVGAGI. The V gene lost 5 bases and the J gene lost 7 bases, with 18 bases spanning the gap. The CDR3 sequence: CASSPEVWRWEQYF. DNA of the CDR3: TGTGCCAGCAGTCCGGAGGTATGGAGGTGGGAGCAGTACTTC.